Each of the 25 T cell receptor beta chains below was sequenced from the same sample in a study of cytomegalovirus exposure and HLA in healthy donors. PCR primers comprised 60 Vbeta and 13 Jbeta primers. Libraries were prepared by immunoSEQ multiplex PCR; TCRdb keeps only in-frame clonotypes and omits some of them. Among 180,000 or so clones listed, about four fifths were seen once. The material sequenced was PBMCs. The receptors come from a woman between 50 and 59 years old in good health and CMV-seronegative.

This chain uses TRBV12-1 with TRBJ1-5; no DNA check was done on the table's D call, TRBD1. TRBV12-1 is an annotated pseudogene. The CDR3 length is 16 residues. The CDR3 region has the DNA TGTGCCAGCAGCTCCCGGACAGGGGCTGGCAATCAGCCCCAGCATTTT. Protein: CASSSRTGAGNQPQHF.

The chain has TRBV7-7 and TRBJ1-1; TRBD1 aligns across 9 bases. The junction had 17 bases not matched to a gene; V was cut back by 1 base and J by 5 bases. CDR3 length: 19 amino acids. The germline V gene encodes CDR1 SSHAT and CDR2 FNYEAQ (reference sequence). The CDR3 spells CASSLGETRDRVRETEAFF. In DNA form, the CDR3 reads TGTGCCAGCAGCTTAGGAGAAACTAGGGACAGGGTTCGCGAGACTGAAGCTTTCTTT.

There are a few counts of this clone. CDR3 coding DNA: TGTGCCAGCAGACAGACACTCACAGATACGCAGTATTTT. Its translation: CASRQTLTDTQYF. The chain carries TRBV2 and TRBJ2-3; D uncertain. The CDR3 has 13 amino acids. The germline V gene encodes CDR1 SNHLY and CDR2 FYNNEI. The germline V and J ends were trimmed by 6 bases and 2 bases, with 9 bases remaining between them.

There are a few counts of this clone. As DNA, the CDR3 is TGTGCCAGCAGTTCTGGAACAGGGGTCCCCACAGATACGCAGTATTTT. Protein: CASSSGTGVPTDTQYF. The chain couples TRBV28 to TRBJ2-3; 7 bases are shared with TRBD1. The CDR3 spans 16 residues. The germline gives CDR1 MDHEN, CDR2 SYDVKM. V shed 4 bases, J shed 2 bases, and the junction held 9 bases outside the gene matches.

The chain uses TRBV5-1 and TRBJ2-5; perhaps TRBD2 as D (5 bases). The CDR3 contains 13 residues. Germline V gene data show CDR1 as SGHRS and CDR2 as YFSETQ. V lost 0 bases and J 2 bases, leaving 5 bases between the germline ends. This CDR3 reads CASSLGGQETQYF. The CDR3, as DNA: TGCGCCAGCAGCTTGGGCGGGCAAGAGACCCAGTACTTC.

The chain is built from TRBV5-1 and TRBJ2-1; 7 bases agree with TRBD1. The CDR3 is 15 amino acids. CDR1 and CDR2 from the germline V gene are SGHRS and YFSETQ. V lost 6 bases, J lost 6 bases, and 12 bases stayed unmatched. CDR3 nucleotide sequence: TGCGCCAGCACCCCGGCCGACAGGGATTCCAATGAGCAGTTCTTC. It translates to CASTPADRDSNEQFF.

The CDR3, as DNA: TGCGCCAGCAGCTTGGCCGGGGGACCGAATGAGCAGTTCTTC. It yields the protein CASSLAGGPNEQFF. V is TRBV5-1 and J is TRBJ2-1; perhaps TRBD2 as D (6 bases). Germline values: CDR1 SGHRS, CDR2 YFSETQ. CDR3 size: 14 residues. Trimming took off 0 bases at V and 7 bases at J, with 11 bases between the two ends. Together with reference TRBV5-1 and TRBJ2-1, the CDR3 gives the full variable domain: KAGVTQTPRYLIKTRGQQVTLSCSPISGHRSVSWYQQTPGQGLQFLFEYFSETQRNKGNFPGRFSGRQFSNSRSEMNVSTLELGDSALYLCASSLAGGPNEQFFGPGTRLTVL.

This chain links TRBV27 with TRBJ2-7; no clear D. Trimming took off 0 bases at V and 5 bases at J, with 11 bases between the two ends. This CDR3 is built from 14 residues. Germline values: CDR1 MNHEY, CDR2 SMNVEV (reference sequence). CDR3: CASSLSSGSHEQYF. The DNA for the CDR3 is TGTGCCAGCAGTTTATCTTCGGGTTCCCACGAGCAGTACTTC.

Comments on this clone: Other DNA sequences in this sample translate to the same CDR3. The V call is TRBV4-2, the J call TRBJ1-5, with 11 bases lining up with TRBD1. This CDR3 has 16 amino acids. Germline V gives CDR1 LGHNA, CDR2 YNFKEQ. With 2 bases clipped from V and 6 bases from J, the junction kept 6 bases outside the gene matches. CDR3 protein: CASSQTDRGRGQPQHF. The CDR3 bases are TGTGCCAGCAGCCAAACGGACAGGGGGCGCGGTCAGCCCCAGCATTTT.

The rearrangement uses TRBV6-5 and TRBJ2-7; 14 bases line up with TRBD2. Germline CDR1 is MNHEY and CDR2 is SVGAGI. J lost 4 bases, V lost 6 bases, and 5 bases had no gene match. This CDR3 spans 15 amino acids. As DNA, the CDR3 is TGTGCCAGCAGCCAGACTAGCGGGGGGGTATACGAGCAGTACTTC. Amino acid sequence: CASSQTSGGVYEQYF.

The chain joins TRBV29-1 to TRBJ1-4; 9 bases are a match to TRBD1. The CDR3 covers 14 residues. The ends lost 6 bases at V and 5 bases at J; junction bases unmatched: 7. The germline gives CDR1 SQVTM, CDR2 ANQGSEA. The CDR3: CSVSGQGRNEKLFF. The CDR3 DNA is TGCAGCGTCTCGGGACAGGGTAGGAATGAAAAACTGTTTTTT.

V usage is TRBV2 and J usage is TRBJ1-4; 11 bases are shared with TRBD1. Germline V gene sequence: CDR1 SNHLY, CDR2 FYNNEI. With 6 bases clipped from V and 7 bases from J, the junction kept 7 bases outside the gene matches. The CDR3 spans 15 residues. The CDR3 DNA reads TGTGCCAGCAGGCACCTCGGGACAGGGGGTGAAAAACTGTTTTTT. This encodes CASRHLGTGGEKLFF.

This clone has just one count. The chain uses TRBV6-5 and TRBJ1-4; a weak D match, TRBD1 (5 bases). Trimming removed 6 bases at V and 5 bases at J, with 16 bases between. This CDR3 is built from 15 residues. Germline lookup yields CDR1 MNHEY and CDR2 SVGAGI. The CDR3 DNA is TGTGCCAGCAGGCCTCAGGGTTTAGGGAATGAAAAACTGTTTTTT. This gives the protein CASRPQGLGNEKLFF.

The rearrangement uses TRBV5-4 and TRBJ2-1; 13 bases fit TRBD2. With V trimmed by 4 bases and J by 8 bases, 9 bases remained unmatched. CDR1 and CDR2 (germline): SGHNT, YYREEE (reference sequence). CDR3 length: 16 amino acids. As DNA, the CDR3 is TGTGCCAGCAGCGCCGGACTAGCGGGAGTTTTGGATGAGCAGTTCTTC. Translating it yields CASSAGLAGVLDEQFF.

The rearrangement links TRBV5-1 to TRBJ2-3; 12 bases align to TRBD1. The CDR3 is 19 residues long. The germline V gene has CDR1 SGHRS and CDR2 YFSETQ. After removal of 3 bases from V and 0 bases from J, the junction contained 11 bases not matched to a gene. The chain's CDR3 is CASSSPHGTGGLSTDTQYF. CDR3 coding DNA: TGCGCCAGCAGCTCGCCCCACGGGACAGGGGGCCTCAGCACAGATACGCAGTATTTT.

CDR3 in DNA: TGCGCCAGCAGCTTTTCGGGGGATCGGGGCGAGCAGTACTTC. Protein sequence: CASSFSGDRGEQYF. The chain is built from TRBV5-1 and TRBJ2-7; TRBD2 is a possible D gene (6 bases). The ends were cut back, 2 bases at V and 6 bases at J, with 15 bases in the middle. The CDR3 sequence is 14 residues long. Germline V lookup: CDR1 SGHRS, CDR2 YFSETQ.

The V gene is TRBV27, the J gene TRBJ2-7; 14 nucleotides agree with TRBD2. Germline V gene data show CDR1 as MNHEY and CDR2 as SMNVEV (reference sequence). V trimming: 5 bases; J trimming: 1 base; junction bases outside the gene matches: 10. The CDR3 totals 18 residues. This CDR3 reads CASSPMGTSGSFSYEQYF. The CDR3 coding sequence is TGTGCCAGCAGTCCGATGGGGACTAGCGGGAGTTTTTCCTACGAGCAGTACTTC.

This clone came up a few times. The DNA for the CDR3 is TGTGCCAGCAGCGAGCGACCTACCCGCTCTGGGGCCAACGTCCTGACTTTC. Protein: CASSERPTRSGANVLTF. The rearrangement joins TRBV9 to TRBJ2-6; no reliable D call. The V end was cut by 3 bases, the J end by 0 bases, with 13 bases between. Germline CDR1 reads SGDLS; CDR2 reads YYNGEE. The CDR3 has 17 residues.

This chain connects TRBV30 to TRBJ2-5, with D perhaps TRBD1 (5 bases). Germline values: CDR1 GTSNPN, CDR2 SVGIG (reference sequence). Between the trimmed V and J ends, which lost 2 bases and 7 bases, there was a span of 11 bases. The CDR3 sequence is 12 residues long. The CDR3, as DNA: TGTGCCTGGAGTCCCAGGGTAGGGACCCAGTACTTC. It is translated as CAWSPRVGTQYF.

This clone was seen only once. This sequence joins TRBV28 and TRBJ2-2; 11 bases map to TRBD2. V was pared by 3 bases and J by 1 base, with 1 base of the junction left unmatched. This CDR3 is 16 amino acids long. The V gene's germline CDR1 is MDHEN and CDR2 SYDVKM. The CDR3 is CASSFGTSGNTGELFF. DNA for the CDR3: TGTGCCAGCAGTTTTGGGACTAGCGGGAACACCGGGGAGCTGTTTTTT. Filled out from reference TRBV28 and TRBJ2-2, the complete variable domain reads DVKVTQSSRYLVKRTGEKVFLECVQDMDHENMFWYRQDPGLGLRLIYFSYDVKMKEKGDIPEGYSVSREKKERFSLILESASTNQTSMYLCASSFGTSGNTGELFFGEGSRLTVL.

The V and J genes are TRBV6-1 and TRBJ2-7, with TRBD1 identical over 8 bases. The CDR3 consists of 14 residues. Germline CDR1 MNHNS, CDR2 SASEGT. The trim removed 6 bases at V and 3 bases at J, leaving 7 bases unmatched. The CDR3, as DNA: TGTGCCAGCAGACCCGGGACAGGTAACTACGAGCAGTACTTC. It specifies CASRPGTGNYEQYF.

The CDR3 is CASSPGILQETQYF. CDR3 DNA: TGTGCCAGCAGCCCGGGGATACTACAAGAGACCCAGTACTTC. The rearrangement uses TRBV11-2 and TRBJ2-5, with D perhaps TRBD2 (5 bases). Deletions cut 5 bases from V and 2 bases from J, with 12 bases between. CDR3 length: 14 amino acids. Germline V gene sequence: CDR1 SGHAT, CDR2 FQNNGV.

This clone has more than one count but fewer than ten. The chain links TRBV29-1 to TRBJ2-1, with TRBD1 matching 10 bases. The CDR3 is 14 amino acids. J gave up 4 bases and V 7 bases, and 7 bases lay outside the gene matches. CDR1 and CDR2 from the germline V gene are SQVTM and ANQGSEA. The CDR3 DNA is TGCAGCGGGGCGACAGGGGGCATTTACAATGAGCAGTTCTTC. It specifies CSGATGGIYNEQFF.

The chain links TRBV18 to TRBJ1-2; D may be TRBD1 (5 bases). The germline V and J ends were trimmed by 1 base and 4 bases, with 10 bases remaining between them. Germline CDR1 reads KGHSH; CDR2 reads LQKENI. This CDR3 contains 14 residues. CDR3 residues: CASSPQGRFYGYTF. The DNA for the CDR3 is TGTGCCAGCTCACCACAGGGGCGGTTCTATGGCTACACCTTC.

The chain joins TRBV28 to TRBJ2-2; 10 nucleotides align to TRBD2. Unmatched junction bases numbered 10, after V lost 4 bases and J lost 5 bases. The CDR3 runs to 17 residues. Germline V lookup: CDR1 MDHEN, CDR2 SYDVKM. The CDR3 bases are TGTGCCAGCAGTTCTAAGCGGGAGGGCCGAGGGACCGGGGAGCTGTTTTTT. It is translated as CASSSKREGRGTGELFF.